This TCR beta chain was identified during a study of shared clonotypes between healthy human individuals. Sorted-subset replicate PCRs used around 200 ng of genomic DNA. This amount corresponded to some 32,000 T cell genomes. TCRdb's table, derived via immunoSEQ multiplex PCR, lists solely in-frame clones and lacks some. This sample has around 1,100,000 clones, with roughly 80% found just once. This clone appeared once. Recent acute infections and vaccinations were absent in the healthy HIV-negative adult donors. CD45RA+ naive and CD45RA-negative memory subsets were separated from CD4+ cells. There are 19 residues in the CDR3. Looked up from germline, CDR1 is SGHTA and CDR2 is FQGTGA. Trimming cost V 1 base and J 7 bases, with 28 bases left between them.

This chain uses TRBV7-3 with TRBJ1-1; a weak D match, TRBD1 (5 bases). The receptor comes from a man aged 18-30 years in good health. Some clones in this sample may be carry-over from other donors' samples. Material: memory CD4+ T cells from PBMCs. Subset noted: CD45RA-negative fraction. CDR3 nucleotide sequence: TGTGCCAGCAGCTTAATCGGCCAGGGTTCCCGCGGCTACGGAAGTGAAGCTTTCTTT. Translated, it gives CASSLIGQGSRGYGSEAFF.